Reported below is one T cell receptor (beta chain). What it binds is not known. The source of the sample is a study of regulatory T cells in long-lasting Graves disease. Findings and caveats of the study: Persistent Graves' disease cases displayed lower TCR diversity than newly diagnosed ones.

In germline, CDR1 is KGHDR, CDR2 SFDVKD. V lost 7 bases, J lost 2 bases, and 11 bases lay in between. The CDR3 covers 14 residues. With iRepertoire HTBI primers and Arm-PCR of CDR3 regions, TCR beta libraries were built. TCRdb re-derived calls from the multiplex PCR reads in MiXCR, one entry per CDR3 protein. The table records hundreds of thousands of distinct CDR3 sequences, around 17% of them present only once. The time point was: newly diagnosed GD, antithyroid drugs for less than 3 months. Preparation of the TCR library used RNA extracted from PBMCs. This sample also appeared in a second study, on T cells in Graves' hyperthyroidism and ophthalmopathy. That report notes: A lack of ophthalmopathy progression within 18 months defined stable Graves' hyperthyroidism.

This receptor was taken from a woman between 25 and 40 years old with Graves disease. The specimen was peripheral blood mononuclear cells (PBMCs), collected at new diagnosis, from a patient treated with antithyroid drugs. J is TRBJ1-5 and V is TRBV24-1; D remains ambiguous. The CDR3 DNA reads TGTGCCACCAGAAGCTCTGGAGGCAATCAGCCCCAGCATTTT. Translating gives CATRSSGGNQPQHF.